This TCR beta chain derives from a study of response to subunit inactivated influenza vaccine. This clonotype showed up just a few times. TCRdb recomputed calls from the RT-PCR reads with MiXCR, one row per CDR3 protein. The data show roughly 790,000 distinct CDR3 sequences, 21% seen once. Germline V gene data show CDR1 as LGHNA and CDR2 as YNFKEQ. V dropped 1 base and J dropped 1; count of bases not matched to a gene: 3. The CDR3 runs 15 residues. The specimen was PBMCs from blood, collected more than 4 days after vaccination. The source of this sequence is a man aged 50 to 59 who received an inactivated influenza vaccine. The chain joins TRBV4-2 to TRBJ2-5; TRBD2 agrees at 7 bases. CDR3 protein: CASSQGLAVQETQYF. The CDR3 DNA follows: TGTGCCAGCAGCCAAGGGCTAGCGGTCCAAGAGACCCAGTACTTC.